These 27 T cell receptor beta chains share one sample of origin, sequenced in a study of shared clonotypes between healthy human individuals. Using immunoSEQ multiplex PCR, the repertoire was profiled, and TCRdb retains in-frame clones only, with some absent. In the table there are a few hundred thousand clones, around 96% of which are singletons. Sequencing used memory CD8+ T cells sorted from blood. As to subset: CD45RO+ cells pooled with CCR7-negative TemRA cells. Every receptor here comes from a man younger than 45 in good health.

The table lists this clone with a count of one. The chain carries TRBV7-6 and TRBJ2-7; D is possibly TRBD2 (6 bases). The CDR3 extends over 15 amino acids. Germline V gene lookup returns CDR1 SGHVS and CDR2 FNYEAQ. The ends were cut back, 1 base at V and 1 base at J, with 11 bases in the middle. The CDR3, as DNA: TGTGCCAGCAGCTTAGAGGCGGGACCGTCCTACGAGCAGTACTTC. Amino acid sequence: CASSLEAGPSYEQYF.

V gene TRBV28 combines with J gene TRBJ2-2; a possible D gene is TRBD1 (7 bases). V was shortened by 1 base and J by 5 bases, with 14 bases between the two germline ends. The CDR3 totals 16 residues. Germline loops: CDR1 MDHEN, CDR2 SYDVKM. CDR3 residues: CASSLYDAGGTGELFF. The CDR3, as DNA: TGTGCCAGCAGTTTATATGATGCAGGGGGGACCGGGGAGCTGTTTTTT.

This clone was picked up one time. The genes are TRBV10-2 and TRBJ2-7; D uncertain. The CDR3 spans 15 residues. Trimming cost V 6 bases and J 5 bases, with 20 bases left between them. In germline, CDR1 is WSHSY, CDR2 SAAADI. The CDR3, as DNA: TGCGCCAGCAGACCCCGAGGCTGGATTCACCACGAGCAGTACTTC. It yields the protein CASRPRGWIHHEQYF.

CDR3 DNA: TGTGCCAGCAGTTTATCGGGGACAGGGTTAGGCAATCAGCCCCAGCATTTT. This encodes CASSLSGTGLGNQPQHF. The chain couples TRBV28 to TRBJ1-5; TRBD1 agrees at 9 bases. The CDR3 consists of 17 residues. Germline loops: CDR1 MDHEN, CDR2 SYDVKM. V was pared by 1 base and J by 2 bases, with 6 bases of the junction left unmatched.

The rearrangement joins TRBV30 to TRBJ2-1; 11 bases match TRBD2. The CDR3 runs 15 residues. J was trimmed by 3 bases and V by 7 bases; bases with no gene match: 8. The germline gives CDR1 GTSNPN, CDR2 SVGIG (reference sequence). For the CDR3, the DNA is TGTGCCTTCGTTCTAGCGGGAGGACACTACAATGAGCAGTTCTTC. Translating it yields CAFVLAGGHYNEQFF.

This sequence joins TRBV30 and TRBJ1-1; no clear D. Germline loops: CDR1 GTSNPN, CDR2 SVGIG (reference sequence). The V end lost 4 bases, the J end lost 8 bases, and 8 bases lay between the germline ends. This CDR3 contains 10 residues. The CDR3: CAWKGGEAFF. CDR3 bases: TGTGCCTGGAAGGGCGGGGAAGCTTTCTTT.

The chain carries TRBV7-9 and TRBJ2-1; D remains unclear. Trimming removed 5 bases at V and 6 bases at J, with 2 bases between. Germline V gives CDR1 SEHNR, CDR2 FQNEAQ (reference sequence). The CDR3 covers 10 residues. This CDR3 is CASSRNEQFF. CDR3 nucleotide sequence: TGTGCCAGCAGCCGCAATGAGCAGTTCTTC.

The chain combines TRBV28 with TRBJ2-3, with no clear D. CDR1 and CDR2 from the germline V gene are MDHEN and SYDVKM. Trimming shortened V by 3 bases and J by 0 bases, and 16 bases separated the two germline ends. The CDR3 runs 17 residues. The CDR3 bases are TGTGCCAGCAGTTTTGTAGGGTTGGAGTCAAGCACAGATACGCAGTATTTT. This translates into CASSFVGLESSTDTQYF.

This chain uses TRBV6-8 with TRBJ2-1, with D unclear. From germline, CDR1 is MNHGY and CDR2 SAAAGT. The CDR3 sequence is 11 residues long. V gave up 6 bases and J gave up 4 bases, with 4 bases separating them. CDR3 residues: CASSLYNEQFF. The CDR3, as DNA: TGTGCCAGCAGCTTATACAATGAGCAGTTCTTC.

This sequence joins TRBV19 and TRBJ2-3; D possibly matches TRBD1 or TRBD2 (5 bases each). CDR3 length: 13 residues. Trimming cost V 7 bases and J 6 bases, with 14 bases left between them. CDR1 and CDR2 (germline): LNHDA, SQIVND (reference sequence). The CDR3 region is CASTGPPGDTQYF. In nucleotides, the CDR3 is TGTGCCAGTACGGGACCGCCCGGCGATACGCAGTATTTT.

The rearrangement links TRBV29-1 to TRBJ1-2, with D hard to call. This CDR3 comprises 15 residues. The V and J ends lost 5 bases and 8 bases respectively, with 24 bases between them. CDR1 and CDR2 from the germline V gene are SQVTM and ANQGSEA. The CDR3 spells CSVYLIQGRLQGYTF. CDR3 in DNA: TGCAGCGTTTATTTAATACAAGGACGACTTCAAGGCTACACCTTC.

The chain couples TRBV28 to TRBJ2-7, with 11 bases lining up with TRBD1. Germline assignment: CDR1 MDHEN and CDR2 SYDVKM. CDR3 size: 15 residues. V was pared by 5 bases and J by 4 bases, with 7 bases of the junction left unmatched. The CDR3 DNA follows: TGTGCCAGCAGTCATCCCGGGACAGGGGGTTACGAGCAGTACTTC. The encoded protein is CASSHPGTGGYEQYF.

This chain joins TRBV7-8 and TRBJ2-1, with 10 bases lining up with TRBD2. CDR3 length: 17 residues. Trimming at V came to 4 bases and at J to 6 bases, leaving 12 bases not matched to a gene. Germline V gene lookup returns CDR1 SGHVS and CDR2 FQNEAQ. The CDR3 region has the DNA TGTGCCAGCAGCTCAAGGAGACTAGCGGGCCTTTCCAATGAGCAGTTCTTC. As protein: CASSSRRLAGLSNEQFF.

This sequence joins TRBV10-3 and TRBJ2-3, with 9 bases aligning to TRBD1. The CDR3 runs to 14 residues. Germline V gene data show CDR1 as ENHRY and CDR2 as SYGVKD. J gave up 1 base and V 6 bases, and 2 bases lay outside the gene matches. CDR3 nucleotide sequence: TGTGCCATCAGGCGGACAGGGGGCACAGATACGCAGTATTTT. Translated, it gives CAIRRTGGTDTQYF.

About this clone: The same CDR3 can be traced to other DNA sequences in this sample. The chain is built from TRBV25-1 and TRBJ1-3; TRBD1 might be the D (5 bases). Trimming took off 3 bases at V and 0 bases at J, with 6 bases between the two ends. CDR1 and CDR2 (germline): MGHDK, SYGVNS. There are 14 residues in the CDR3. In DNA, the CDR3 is TGTGCCAGCAGTGAGCAGGGCTCTGGAAACACCATATATTTT. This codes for CASSEQGSGNTIYF.

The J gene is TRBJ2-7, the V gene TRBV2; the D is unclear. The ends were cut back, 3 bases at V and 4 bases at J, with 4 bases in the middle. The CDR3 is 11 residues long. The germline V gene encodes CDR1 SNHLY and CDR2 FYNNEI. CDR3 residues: CASSEEYEQYF. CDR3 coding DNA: TGTGCCAGCAGTGAGGAGTACGAGCAGTACTTC. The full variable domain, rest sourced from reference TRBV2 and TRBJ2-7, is EPEVTQTPSHQVTQMGQEVILRCVPISNHLYFYWYRQILGQKVEFLVSFYNNEISEKSEIFDDQFSVERPDGSNFTLKIRSTKLEDSAMYFCASSEEYEQYFGPGTRLTVT.

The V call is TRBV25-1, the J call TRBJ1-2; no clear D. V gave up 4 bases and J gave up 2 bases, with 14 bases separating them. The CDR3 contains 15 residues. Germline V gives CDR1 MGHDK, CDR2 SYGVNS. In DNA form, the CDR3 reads TGTGCCAGCAGTGGATTGGGCTCTCTAAACTATGGCTACACCTTC. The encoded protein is CASSGLGSLNYGYTF.

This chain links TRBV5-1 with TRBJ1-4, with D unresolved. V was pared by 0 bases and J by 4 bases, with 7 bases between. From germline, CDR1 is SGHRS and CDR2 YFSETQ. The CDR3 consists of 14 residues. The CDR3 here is CASSLDVVNEKLFF. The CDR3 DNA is TGCGCCAGCAGCTTGGACGTTGTTAATGAAAAACTGTTTTTT.

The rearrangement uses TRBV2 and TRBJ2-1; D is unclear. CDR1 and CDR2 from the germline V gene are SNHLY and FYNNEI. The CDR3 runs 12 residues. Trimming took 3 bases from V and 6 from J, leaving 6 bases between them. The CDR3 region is CASSEGGNEQFF. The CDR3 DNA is TGTGCCAGCAGTGAGGGTGGCAATGAGCAGTTCTTC.

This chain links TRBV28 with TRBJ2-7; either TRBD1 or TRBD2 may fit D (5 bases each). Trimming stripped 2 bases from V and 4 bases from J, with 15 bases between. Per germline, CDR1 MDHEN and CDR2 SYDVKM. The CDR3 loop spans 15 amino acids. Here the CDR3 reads CASSLTTEGSYEQYF. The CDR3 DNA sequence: TGTGCCAGCAGTTTAACGACAGAGGGGAGTTACGAGCAGTACTTC.

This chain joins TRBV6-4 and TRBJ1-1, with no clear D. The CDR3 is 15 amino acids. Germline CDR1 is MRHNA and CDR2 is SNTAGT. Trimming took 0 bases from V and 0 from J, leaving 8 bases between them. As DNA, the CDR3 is TGTGCCAGCAGTGACTCAGGCCAGATGAACACTGAAGCTTTCTTT. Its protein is CASSDSGQMNTEAFF.

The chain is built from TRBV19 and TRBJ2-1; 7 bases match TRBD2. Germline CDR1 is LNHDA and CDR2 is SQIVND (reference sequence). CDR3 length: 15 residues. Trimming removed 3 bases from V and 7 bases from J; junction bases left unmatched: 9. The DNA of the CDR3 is TGTGCCAGTAGTATTTCTGCGGGAGCGGTGAATGAGCAGTTCTTC. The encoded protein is CASSISAGAVNEQFF.

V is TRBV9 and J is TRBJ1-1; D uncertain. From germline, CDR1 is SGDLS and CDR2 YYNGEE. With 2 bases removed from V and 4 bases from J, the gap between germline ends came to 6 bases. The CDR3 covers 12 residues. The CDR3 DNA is TGTGCCAGCAGCGTCGAGGGCACTGAAGCTTTCTTT. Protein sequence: CASSVEGTEAFF.

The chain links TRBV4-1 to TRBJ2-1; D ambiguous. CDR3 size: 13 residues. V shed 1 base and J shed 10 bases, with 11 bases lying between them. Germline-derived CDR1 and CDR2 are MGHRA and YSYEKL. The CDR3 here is CASSQGVGYEQFF. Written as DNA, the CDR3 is TGCGCCAGCAGCCAAGGGGTGGGGTACGAGCAGTTCTTC.

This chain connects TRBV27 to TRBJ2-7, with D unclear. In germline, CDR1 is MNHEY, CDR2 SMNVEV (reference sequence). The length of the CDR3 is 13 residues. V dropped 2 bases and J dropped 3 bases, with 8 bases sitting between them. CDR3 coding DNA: TGTGCCAGCAGTTTAAGGCTGGGCTACGAGCAGTACTTC. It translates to CASSLRLGYEQYF.

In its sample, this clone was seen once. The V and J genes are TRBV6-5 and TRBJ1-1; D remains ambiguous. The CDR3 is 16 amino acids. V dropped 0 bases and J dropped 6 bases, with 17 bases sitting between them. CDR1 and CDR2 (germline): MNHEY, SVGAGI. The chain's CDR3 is CASSYSRGLTASEAFF. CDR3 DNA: TGTGCCAGCAGTTACTCGAGAGGGTTGACCGCTTCTGAAGCTTTCTTT.

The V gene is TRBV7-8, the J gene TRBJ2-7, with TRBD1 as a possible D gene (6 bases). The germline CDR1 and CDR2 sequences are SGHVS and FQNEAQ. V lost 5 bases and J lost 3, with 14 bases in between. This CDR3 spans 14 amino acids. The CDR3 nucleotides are TGTGCCAGCAGCCTATTTATACAGGGCTACGAGCAGTACTTC. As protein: CASSLFIQGYEQYF.